These T cell receptor beta chains were read from a single sample in a study of T cell responses to AZD1222 COVID-19 vaccine. The data were produced by immunoSEQ multiplex PCR, yet TCRdb's version contains in-frame clones alone and is incomplete. In the table there are 100,000 to 150,000 clones, more than 70% of which are singletons. This specimen was peripheral blood, taken 28 days after the second AZD1222 dose. These receptors came from an adult who received the AZD1222 COVID-19 vaccine. CDR3s include the opening cysteine and the closing phenylalanine or tryptophan. A D gene is named only where the DNA matches it firmly. Where a row states a size, it is once, few, many or the class of an expanded clone; other rows omit it.

V gene	clone size	J gene	D gene	CDR3 protein	CDR3 DNA
TRBV30	.	TRBJ1-2	.	CAWSEGGYYGYTF	TGTGCCTGGAGTGAAGGGGGGTACTATGGCTACACCTTC
TRBV6-5	.	TRBJ1-2	.	CASSYAGSYTF	TGTGCCAGCAGTTATGCCGGGAGCTACACCTTC
TRBV5-1	.	TRBJ2-5	.	CASSSTLQETQYF	TGCGCCAGCAGCTCTACCCTACAAGAGACCCAGTACTTC
TRBV11-2	.	TRBJ1-4	.	CASSFDPGPNEKLFF	TGTGCCAGCAGCTTTGACCCAGGGCCTAATGAAAAACTGTTTTTT
TRBV6-2/TRBV6-3	.	TRBJ2-2	.	CASSYPLAGELFF	TGTGCCAGCAGTTACCCTCTGGCCGGGGAGCTGTTTTTT
TRBV6-2/TRBV6-3	.	TRBJ2-3	TRBD2	CASSRTSGGHPVADTQYF	TGTGCCAGCAGTCGGACTAGCGGGGGCCATCCCGTGGCAGATACGCAGTATTTT
TRBV7-9	.	TRBJ2-5	.	CASSDFGGPWETQYF	TGTGCCAGCAGTGATTTCGGGGGGCCATGGGAGACCCAGTACTTC
TRBV9	.	TRBJ1-2	TRBD1	CASSVGTGNYGYTF	TGTGCCAGCAGCGTAGGGACAGGCAACTATGGCTACACCTTC
TRBV4-1	.	TRBJ2-1	TRBD2	CASSQLPTSGGNRGEQFF	TGCGCCAGCAGCCAACTCCCGACTAGCGGGGGGAACCGGGGTGAGCAGTTCTTC
TRBV30	.	TRBJ2-2	.	CAWSGGRYTGELFF	TGTGCCTGGAGCGGGGGGCGGTACACCGGGGAGCTGTTTTTT
TRBV6-4	.	TRBJ1-2	TRBD1	CASSDYPTGKRDYGYTF	TGTGCCAGCAGTGACTATCCGACAGGGAAAAGAGACTATGGCTACACCTTC
TRBV19	.	TRBJ1-1	.	CASSRAASIGPEAFF	TGTGCCAGTAGTCGGGCAGCTAGCATCGGCCCTGAAGCTTTCTTT
TRBV28	.	TRBJ2-4	.	CASSLYLDTLAKNIQYF	TGTGCCAGCAGTTTATACCTGGACACGCTAGCCAAAAACATTCAGTACTTC
TRBV6-2/TRBV6-3	once	TRBJ2-7	.	CASSYITDTYEQYF	TGTGCCAGCAGTTACATCACAGATACCTACGAGCAGTACTTC
TRBV2	.	TRBJ1-6	TRBD1	CASSAQGDPPLHF	TGTGCCAGCAGTGCCCAGGGGGATCCACCCCTCCACTTT
TRBV11-2	.	TRBJ1-1	.	CASSLEFTEAFF	TGTGCCAGCAGCTTAGAATTCACTGAAGCTTTCTTT
TRBV7-2	.	TRBJ2-3	.	CASSVDNTDTQYF	TGTGCCAGCAGCGTGGACAACACAGATACGCAGTATTTT
TRBV5-1	.	TRBJ2-5	TRBD2	CASSLGLAGTNQETQYF	TGCGCCAGCAGCTTGGGACTAGCGGGGACTAACCAAGAGACCCAGTACTTC
TRBV5-1	.	TRBJ2-2	TRBD2	CASSLAGTSSGELFF	TGCGCCAGCAGCTTGGCCGGGACTAGTTCCGGGGAGCTGTTTTTT
TRBV6-5	.	TRBJ1-2	TRBD1	CASRPPGQENYGYTF	TGTGCCAGCAGACCCCCGGGACAGGAGAACTATGGCTACACCTTC
TRBV28	.	TRBJ1-6	.	CASSTPGRGSSYNSPLHF	TGTGCCAGCAGTACCCCCGGGAGGGGAAGCTCCTATAATTCACCCCTCCACTTT
TRBV18	.	TRBJ1-1	TRBD1	CASSPVQGAQTEAFF	TGTGCCAGCTCACCAGTTCAGGGGGCGCAAACTGAAGCTTTCTTT
TRBV6-5	.	TRBJ1-1	.	CASSPMGGEAFF	TGTGCCAGCAGCCCGATGGGGGGTGAAGCTTTCTTT
TRBV29-1	.	TRBJ2-3	TRBD1	CSVRRTGLADTQYF	TGCAGCGTTCGCAGGACAGGACTCGCAGATACGCAGTATTTT
TRBV6-2/TRBV6-3	.	TRBJ1-6	.	CASSPRAVGDSPLHF	TGTGCCAGCAGTCCCCGGGCGGTTGGGGATTCACCCCTCCACTTT
TRBV5-1	.	TRBJ1-4	.	CASSLQTTNEKLFF	TGCGCCAGCAGCTTACAGACAACTAATGAAAAACTGTTTTTT